This T cell receptor beta chain came from a study of CD8 T cells in Susac syndrome. After extraction with the RNeasy kit, about 0.45 to 1 ug of the RNA was reverse transcribed using random hexamers. The TCR beta CDR3 was amplified by immunoSEQ multiplex PCR across 54 Vbeta, 13 Jbeta. One entry per CDR3 protein results from TCRdb running MiXCR on the immunoSEQ multiplex PCR reads. Here the sample spans 150,000 to 200,000 distinct CDR3 sequences, approximately 95% being singletons. From germline, CDR1 is MDHEN and CDR2 SYDVKM. Trimming stripped 6 bases from V and 3 bases from J, with 17 bases between. The CDR3 has 15 residues. The count of this clonotype is one. Its specificity is not known. Findings of the study overall: Susac-specific public clones found in total CD8+ repertoires numbered some 17, and those in CD8+ TEMRA repertoires numbered about 5.

CD8+ and CD4+ T cells circulating in blood were sequenced for TCR beta. Through negative isolation, CD4+ and CD8+ T cells were obtained, while TEMRA cells were enriched using FACS. The gene calls are TRBV28 and TRBJ1-1; D may be TRBD1 (6 bases). Sequenced: CD8+ T cells from PBMCs. The sequence was collected from a human donor with Susac syndrome. The CDR3, as DNA: TGTGCCAGCAGCCCCCTGTCGGGGGGCGACACTGAAGCTTTCTTT. Translated: CASSPLSGGDTEAFF.